The clone carrying this TCR beta chain was seen ten or more times. The target antigen is unknown. The data were taken from a study of neurological immune-mediated disorders. Germline loops: CDR1 SGHTA, CDR2 FQGNSA. The CDR3 is 13 residues long. Trimming took 0 bases from V and 6 from J, leaving 6 bases between them. 2 million unsorted PBMCs were stored in RNAlater at -80 °C before RNA extraction. The team produced cDNA through 5'RACE using 10-nucleotide random UMIs. From 15-18 subjects, each sequencing run yielded over 190 million TCR-beta sequences. TCRdb processed the 5' RACE reads anew with MiXCR; each CDR3 protein has one entry. The data show about 30,000 distinct CDR3 sequences, with roughly 15% seen just once and 27% held by the top ten. Broader study findings: HTLV-1-associated myelopathy had the most TCR clonal expansion, and multiple sclerosis had the least, less than healthy controls.

The receptor was isolated from a man between 65 and 80 years old in good health. Source material: PBMCs. The chain couples TRBV7-2 to TRBJ1-5; no clear D. This CDR3 is CASSLASGQPQHF. Here the CDR3 DNA reads TGTGCCAGCAGCTTAGCCTCTGGTCAGCCCCAGCATTTT.